Sequencing of this T cell receptor beta chain was carried out in a study of blood T cell repertoires in COVID-19. Whole-study context: Spain, Italy and the United States supplied samples that represented acute and convalescent COVID-19. Sources were T cells, B-cell-depleted T cells, or PBMCs; the material itself was cDNA or gDNA.

Clones were sequenced by immunoSEQ multiplex PCR, and TCRdb holds only the in-frame ones, with some missing. The sample carries roughly 260,000 clones, around 90% recorded once. The V gene's germline CDR1 is ENHRY and CDR2 SYGVKD. J gave up 1 base and V 3 bases, and 6 bases lay outside the gene matches. The CDR3 contains 16 residues. Sequenced sample: peripheral blood. The chain combines TRBV10-3 with TRBJ1-1, with 9 bases aligning to TRBD1. The receptor comes from a woman in her thirties or forties with acute or convalescent COVID-19. The CDR3 nucleotides read TGTGCCATCAGTGATCCACAGGGGGCCGGGAACACTGAAGCTTTCTTT. Encoded protein: CAISDPQGAGNTEAFF.